This T cell receptor beta chain was observed in a study of cytomegalovirus exposure and HLA in healthy donors. Overall study findings and caveats: In a later analysis, the majority of CMV-associated beta chains seemingly showed HLA restriction. CMV serostatus was the sole immune exposure data available. Using the classifier, cytomegalovirus status was reportedly diagnosed with high specificity and sensitivity.

This clone occurred a few times. The antigen remains undetermined. Primers: 60 Vbeta forward and 13 Jbeta reverse. TCRdb's copy holds only in-frame clones and misses some; the assay was immunoSEQ multiplex PCR. The data hold about 160,000 clones, with roughly 88% observed a single time. Germline CDR1 is LNHDA and CDR2 is SQIVND (reference sequence). The length of the CDR3 is 15 residues. The ends lost 5 bases at V and 2 bases at J; junction bases unmatched: 8. The clonotype originates from a man aged 50 or older in good health and CMV-seropositive. The sample taken for sequencing was PBMCs. V usage is TRBV19 and J usage is TRBJ2-5; 7 bases line up with TRBD2. The CDR3 region is CASSWGRAGQETQYF. The CDR3 coding sequence is TGTGCCAGTAGTTGGGGGAGGGCCGGGCAAGAGACCCAGTACTTC.